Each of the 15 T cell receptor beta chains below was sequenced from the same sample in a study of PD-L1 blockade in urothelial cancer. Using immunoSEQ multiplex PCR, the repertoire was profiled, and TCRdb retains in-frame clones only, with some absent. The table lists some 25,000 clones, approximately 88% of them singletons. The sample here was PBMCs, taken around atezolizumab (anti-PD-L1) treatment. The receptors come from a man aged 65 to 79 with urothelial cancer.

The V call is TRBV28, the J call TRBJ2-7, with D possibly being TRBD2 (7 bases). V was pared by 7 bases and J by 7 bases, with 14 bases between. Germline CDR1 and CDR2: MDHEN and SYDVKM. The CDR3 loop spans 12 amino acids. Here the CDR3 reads CASNRGAREQYF. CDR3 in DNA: TGTGCCAGCAATCGGGGGGCGCGGGAGCAGTACTTC. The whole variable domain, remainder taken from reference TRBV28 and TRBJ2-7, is DVKVTQSSRYLVKRTGEKVFLECVQDMDHENMFWYRQDPGLGLRLIYFSYDVKMKEKGDIPEGYSVSREKKERFSLILESASTNQTSMYLCASNRGAREQYFGPGTRLTVT.

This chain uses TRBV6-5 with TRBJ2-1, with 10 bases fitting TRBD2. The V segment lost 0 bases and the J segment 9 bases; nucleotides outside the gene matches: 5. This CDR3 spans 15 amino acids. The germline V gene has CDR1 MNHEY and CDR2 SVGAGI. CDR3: CASSYSGLAGAEQFF. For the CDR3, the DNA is TGTGCCAGCAGTTACTCAGGCCTAGCGGGAGCTGAGCAGTTCTTC.

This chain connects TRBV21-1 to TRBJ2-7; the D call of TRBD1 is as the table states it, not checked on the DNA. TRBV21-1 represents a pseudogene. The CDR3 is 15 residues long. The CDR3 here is CASTVRGQGAREQYF. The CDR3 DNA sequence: TGTGCCAGCACCGTCCGCGGGCAGGGGGCTCGCGAGCAGTACTTC.

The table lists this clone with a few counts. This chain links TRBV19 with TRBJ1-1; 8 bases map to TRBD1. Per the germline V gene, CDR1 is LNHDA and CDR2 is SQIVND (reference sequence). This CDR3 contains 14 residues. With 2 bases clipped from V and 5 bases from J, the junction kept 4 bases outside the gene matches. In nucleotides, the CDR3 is TGTGCCAGTAGTATACAGGGGGCGCGGACTGAAGCTTTCTTT. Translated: CASSIQGARTEAFF.

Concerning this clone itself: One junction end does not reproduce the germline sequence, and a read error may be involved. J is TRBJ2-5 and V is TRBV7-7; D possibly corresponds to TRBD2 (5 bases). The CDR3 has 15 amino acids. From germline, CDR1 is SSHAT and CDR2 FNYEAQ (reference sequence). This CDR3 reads CASSPVLEGQETQYF. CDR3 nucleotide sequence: TGTGCTAGCAGCCCCGTGCTAGAGGGACAAGAGACCCAGTACTTC.

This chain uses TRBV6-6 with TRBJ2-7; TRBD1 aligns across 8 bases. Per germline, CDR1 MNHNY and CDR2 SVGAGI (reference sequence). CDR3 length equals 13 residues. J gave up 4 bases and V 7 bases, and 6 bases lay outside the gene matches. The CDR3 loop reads CASMPGGGYEQYF. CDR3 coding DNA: TGTGCCAGCATGCCAGGGGGCGGTTACGAGCAGTACTTC.

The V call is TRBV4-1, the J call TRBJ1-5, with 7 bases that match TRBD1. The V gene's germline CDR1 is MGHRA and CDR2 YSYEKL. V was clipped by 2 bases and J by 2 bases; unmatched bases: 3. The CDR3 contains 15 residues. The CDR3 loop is CASSQWQGGNQPQHF. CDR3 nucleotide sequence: TGCGCCAGCAGCCAATGGCAGGGGGGCAATCAGCCCCAGCATTTT.

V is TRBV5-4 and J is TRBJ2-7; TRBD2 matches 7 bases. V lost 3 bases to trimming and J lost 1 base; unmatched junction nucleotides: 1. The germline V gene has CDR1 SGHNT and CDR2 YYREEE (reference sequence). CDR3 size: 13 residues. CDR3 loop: CASSSGGSYEQYF. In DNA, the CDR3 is TGTGCCAGCAGCTCCGGGGGGTCCTACGAGCAGTACTTC.

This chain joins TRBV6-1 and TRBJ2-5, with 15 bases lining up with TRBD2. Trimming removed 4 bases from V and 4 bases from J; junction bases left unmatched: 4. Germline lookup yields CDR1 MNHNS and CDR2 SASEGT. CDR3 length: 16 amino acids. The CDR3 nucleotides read TGTGCCAGCAGTGTAGCGGGACTAGCGGGGGGAGAGACCCAGTACTTC. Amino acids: CASSVAGLAGGETQYF.

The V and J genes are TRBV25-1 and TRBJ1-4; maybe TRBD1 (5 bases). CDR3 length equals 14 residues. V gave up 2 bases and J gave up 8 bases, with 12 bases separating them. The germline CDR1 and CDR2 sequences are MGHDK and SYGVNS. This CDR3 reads CASSEGAPKEKLFF. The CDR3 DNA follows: TGTGCCAGCAGTGAAGGGGCACCAAAGGAAAAACTGTTTTTT.

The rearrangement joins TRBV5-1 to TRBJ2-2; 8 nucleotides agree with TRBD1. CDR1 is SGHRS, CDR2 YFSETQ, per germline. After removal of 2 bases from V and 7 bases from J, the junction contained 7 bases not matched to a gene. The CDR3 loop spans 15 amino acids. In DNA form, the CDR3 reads TGCGCCAGCAGCTTAGGACAGGGTTCTTTCGGGGAGCTGTTTTTT. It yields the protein CASSLGQGSFGELFF.

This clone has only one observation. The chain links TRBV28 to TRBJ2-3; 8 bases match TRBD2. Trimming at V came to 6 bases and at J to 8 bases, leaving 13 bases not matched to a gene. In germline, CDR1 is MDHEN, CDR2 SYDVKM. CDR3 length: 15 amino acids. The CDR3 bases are TGTGCCAGCAGGACGGACTACCGGGAGGGTGGTACGCAGTATTTT. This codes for CASRTDYREGGTQYF.

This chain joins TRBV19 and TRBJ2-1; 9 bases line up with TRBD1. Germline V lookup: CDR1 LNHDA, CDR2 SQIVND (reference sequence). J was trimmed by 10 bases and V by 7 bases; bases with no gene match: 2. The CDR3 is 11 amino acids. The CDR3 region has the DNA TGTGCCAGTATGGGACAGGGCGAGCAGTTCTTC. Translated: CASMGQGEQFF. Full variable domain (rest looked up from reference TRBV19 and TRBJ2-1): DGGITQSPKYLFRKEGQNVTLSCEQNLNHDAMYWYRQDPGQGLRLIYYSQIVNDFQKGDIAEGYSVSREKKESFPLTVTSAQKNPTAFYLCASMGQGEQFFGPGTRLTVL.

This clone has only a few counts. The CDR3 loop reads CASRHIGSSYNEQFF. The CDR3 DNA follows: TGTGCCAGCAGACACATTGGGAGCTCCTACAATGAGCAGTTCTTC. V usage is TRBV6-6 and J usage is TRBJ2-1, with D possibly TRBD2 on 5 matching bases. This CDR3 comprises 15 residues. CDR1 is MNHNY and CDR2 is SVGAGI in the germline V gene (reference sequence). Trimming took off 6 bases at V and 0 bases at J, with 12 bases between the two ends.

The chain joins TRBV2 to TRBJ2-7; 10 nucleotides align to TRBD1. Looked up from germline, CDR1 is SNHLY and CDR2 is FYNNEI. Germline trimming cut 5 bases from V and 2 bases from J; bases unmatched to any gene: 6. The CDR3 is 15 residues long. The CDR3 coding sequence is TGTGCCAGCAGTCCCGGAGACAGGGGGCCCTACGAGCAGTACTTC. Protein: CASSPGDRGPYEQYF.